This T cell receptor (beta chain) was captured by sequencing in a study of Ad26.COV2.S vaccination and SARS-CoV-2 variants (TCRdb year 2021). Study-level background: Donors in the vaccine arm were drawn from COV1001, a multicentre, randomized, double-blind, placebo-controlled phase I-IIa trial testing Ad26.COV2.S in healthy adults. Participants in the trial were split at random into five groups of five each, receiving low-dose or high-dose Ad26.COV2.S once or twice, or else placebo on both occasions. Investigators did not know the trial group allocation while performing experiments and assessing outcomes. TCRbeta repertoire sequencing served as the tool for gauging how specific and how broad the SARS-CoV-2-reactive T cell receptors were following Ad26.COV2.S vaccination. A total of roughly 32 samples were included in the TCR-sequenced set, comprising about 20 Ad26.COV2.S vaccine recipients, 5 placebo recipients and 8 SARS-CoV-2 convalescent individuals. Ad26.COV2.S was administered intramuscularly at 5 x 10^10 or 1 x 10^11 viral particles, either as a single shot or as two shots given 56 days apart. Points the paper makes about the study in general: According to the authors, total T cell responses may have been underestimated by the TCR breadth and depth analyses. After vaccination, substantial breadth of spike-specific CD8+ and CD4+ T cell responses was reported. Vaccine and placebo recipients had comparable non-spike TCR breadth, which fits with the vaccine containing only spike. Spike-specific TCR breadth was higher in Ad26.COV2.S recipients than in placebo recipients (P = 0.0014). Comparing responses between vaccine doses or regimens was not something the study was powered to do.

Note on this clone: Its antigen remains undetermined. No much larger clone is present one base from it, and per-base qualities are unavailable.

The sample's treatment or condition label, in plain terms: around 19 received Ad26.COV2.S at low or high dose, single or two shots; about 5 received placebo; per-sample allocation not given. Repertoires of vaccine and placebo recipients were sequenced from samples taken on day 63 after the first injection. Between 29 July and 7 August 2020, Cohort 1b enrolled 25 adults aged 18-55 years at one site in Boston, USA. Ad26.COV2.S was a replication-incompetent adenovirus type 26 vector that expressed a prefusion-stabilized SARS-CoV-2 spike protein derived from the original Wuhan strain. From the cysteine through the phenylalanine, the CDR3 covers 15 amino acids. The sequence is cut down to CDR3 DNA, 45 bases in frame from base 1. V and J are trimmed by 5 bases and 8 bases, and the gene matches miss 12 bases of the junction. For CDR1 and CDR2, the germline V gene lists SGHTA and FQGNSA. The immunoSEQ Assay was the method used to sequence TCRbeta CDR3 regions. After extraction, genomic DNA underwent amplification by bias-controlled multiplex PCR, followed by high-throughput sequencing. Per the source publication's procedure: Collapsing and filtering of sequences were performed to quantify the absolute abundance of each unique TCRbeta CDR3 region. T cell fraction was estimated by normalizing TCRbeta template counts to usable DNA, with usable DNA measured through amplification of reference genes found in all nucleated cells. Repertoire TCRs were annotated as SARS-CoV-2-specific when V gene, CDR3 amino acid sequence and J gene were exactly matched to a known reactive TCR set. MIRA supplied the reference SARS-CoV-2 TCR set, which was filtered for enrichment in COVID-19-positive ImmuneCODE repertoires so that public or cross-reactive TCRs were removed. Based on the MIRA antigens, annotated TCRs were further analysed at the level of specific ORF or position within ORF. Depth was the summed frequency of annotated unique rearrangements, while breadth was defined as annotated unique rearrangements over total unique productive rearrangements. TCR breadth was compared between groups using two-sided Wilcoxon rank-sum tests. TCRdb mirrors the immuneACCESS table, restricted to in-frame sequences. Some clones are absent from its copies; in checked studies, under half trace to an unresolved V gene, and the reason for the others is unknown. D and trimming come from the DNA, and the V and J calls and clone size come from that table. For this sample there are some 420,000 clones; roughly 90% appear just once. The ten largest clones add up to less than 4% of the sample.

The origin of this receptor is a person aged 18-60 years who received the Ad26.COV2.S COVID-19 vaccine or a placebo. This specimen was peripheral blood, taken in a trial of Ad26.COV2.S vaccine versus placebo. The sequence links TRBV7-2 to TRBJ1-2; TRBD1 aligns with 9 central bases. The base sequence is TGTGCCAGCAGCCAAAAAACAGGGGGCGCTGGGGGCTACACCTTC. This sequence encodes CASSQKTGGAGGYTF.